This TCR beta chain was obtained from a study of CD8+ T cells in alopecia areata listed by TCRdb under 2018. Broadly, across the study: The study used high-throughput TCRbeta sequencing to examine T cell clonal expansion in alopecia areata, in both the C3H/HeJ mouse model and human patients. Human TCRbeta sequencing covered scalp tissue and sorted CD4+ and CD8+ peripheral blood T cells from patchy and totalis/universalis alopecia areata patients and healthy controls. Scalp clonality was compared across normal scalp (n=4), patchy alopecia areata scalp (n=8), and alopecia totalis/universalis scalp (n=8). RNA was obtained with the PAXgene miRNA kit for fixed scalp, the miRNeasy kit for PBMCs, and the RNeasy kit for mouse skin. TCRbeta CDR3 regions were amplified by immunoSEQ multiplex PCR with 35 Vbeta forward and 13 Jbeta reverse primers. General study outcomes and caveats: Unlike mouse skin, where gammadelta T cells dominate, normal human skin contains resident alphabeta T cells that get sequenced too, which complicates analysis of the scalp TCR repertoire. Higher clonality and more expanded CD8+ clones were observed in lesional scalp than in normal scalp, particularly in alopecia totalis/universalis, a finding suggestive of antigenic drive. Shared TCR sequences between patients were less evident than in mice, which may be partly attributable to HLA diversity in the patient population.

There are a few counts of this clone. The antigen it recognizes is unknown. Within one base of it there is no much larger clone, and no base qualities were kept. Library preparation used the immunoSEQ multiplex PCR assay. To provide template for TCR sequencing, every sample had RNA extracted and reverse transcribed into cDNA. First-strand cDNA was synthesized using SuperScript III with a 2:1 mix of oligo-dT and random hexamers. Amplification bias was assessed with a synthetic immune receptor repertoire, and residual bias was removed computationally. As for the original processing: Raw reads were preprocessed to remove errors, and CDR3 was defined by IMGT conventions from the conserved cysteine to phenylalanine. Clonality was computed as 1 minus the Shannon entropy, with the entropy normalized by log2 of the number of productive unique TCRs. Whether scalp clones were CD4 or CD8 was inferred by matching scalp TCRbeta sequences against CD4 and CD8 repertoires sorted from blood. In TCRdb, the immuneACCESS table is reduced to in-frame sequences with V and J assigned. These tables do not hold every clone; where another copy was compared, an unresolved V gene accounts for under half, and the others remain unexplained. Clone size and the V and J calls come from that table; the DNA yielded D and trimming. The sample includes 34,000 or so clones, with 55% observed a single time. In total, the top ten clones hold under 40% of the sample.

Reading from cysteine to phenylalanine, the CDR3 counts 16 amino acids. The read is trimmed to its CDR3 DNA, 48 bases read in frame from base 1. Based on the germline V gene (reference sequence), the CDR1 and CDR2 sequences are MNHEY and SMNVEV. After removal of 3 bases from V and 3 bases from J, the junction retains 8 bases not matched to a gene. Lesional scalp punch biopsies and peripheral blood were obtained from alopecia areata patients. After PBMCs were isolated by density centrifugation and stained for CD3, CD4 and CD8, a FACSAria was used to sort CD4+ and CD8+ T cells. Untreated alopecia areata patients were recruited as part of a multicenter biomarker study. For roughly 5 biomarker-study patients, blood CD8+ T cells were further sorted into NKG2D-low and NKG2D-high fractions.

This clonotype was obtained from a human donor with alopecia areata. Sequencing used NKG2D-high CD8+ T cells sorted from blood. The cell subset or site label here, explained by the study, means: sorted CD8+ NKG2D-high blood T cells. In this chain, TRBV27 is recombined with TRBJ1-5; 7 nucleotides in the junction match TRBD1. The CDR3 has the sequence CASSLSTTGNNQPQHF. In nucleotide form, the sequence is TGTGCCAGCAGTTTGTCTACGACAGGGAACAATCAGCCCCAGCATTTT.